The rows below give T cell receptor beta chains drawn from one sample of a study of cytomegalovirus exposure and HLA in healthy donors. Clones were sequenced by immunoSEQ multiplex PCR, and TCRdb holds only the in-frame ones, with some missing. This sample carries about 76,000 clones, 81% of them seen once, and the ten largest clones take under 2%. Sequencing was carried out using PBMCs. The receptors stem from a woman aged 30 to 39 in good health and CMV-seronegative. Each CDR3 is given with its conserved first and last residue. The order of the fields is D gene, clone size, V gene, J gene, CDR3 DNA, CDR3 protein. The D gene is left open where the match is weak. Not all rows give a size; the values are once, few, many and, for expanded clones, a class.

NA	NA	TRBV29-1	TRBJ1-1	TGCAGCGGGCAGACAGGAGAAGCTTTCTTT	CSGQTGEAFF
TRBD2	NA	TRBV2	TRBJ2-3	TGTGCCAGCAGTCGCGAAAGCGGGATGGATACGCAGTATTTT	CASSRESGMDTQYF
NA	NA	TRBV23-1	TRBJ2-7	TGCGCCAGCAGACCTTACAGGGCCGAGCAGTACTTC	CASRPYRAEQYF
NA	NA	TRBV27	TRBJ2-1	TGTGCCAGCAGCGGGACTTCGCACAATGAGCAGTTCTTC	CASSGTSHNEQFF
TRBD2	NA	TRBV28	TRBJ2-1	TGTGCCAGCAGTTTGGCATCTAGCGGGAGCAATGAGCAGTTCTTC	CASSLASSGSNEQFF
NA	NA	TRBV5-1	TRBJ2-7	TGCGCCAGCAGCTTGGGTTTTGGGGGGCGGGCGGGAGCCTCCTACGAGCAGTACTTC	CASSLGFGGRAGASYEQYF
TRBD1	NA	TRBV19	TRBJ2-7	TGTGCCAGTAGTGTCCGGGACAGTGCATACGAGCAGTACTTC	CASSVRDSAYEQYF
NA	NA	TRBV28	TRBJ1-3	TGTGCCAGCAGTTTTTATTTCCGCTCTGGAAACACCATATATTTT	CASSFYFRSGNTIYF
TRBD2	NA	TRBV19	TRBJ2-2	TGTGCCAGTAGTATCCCCACTAGCGGCGGCACCGGGGAGCTGTTTTTT	CASSIPTSGGTGELFF
NA	NA	TRBV18	TRBJ1-4	TGTGCCAGCTCACCACAACGGGGGGGCCTTAATGAAAAACTGTTTTTT	CASSPQRGGLNEKLFF
NA	NA	TRBV12-5	TRBJ2-3	TGTGCTAGTGGTTACCAAGTCGGGGATACGCAGTATTTT	CASGYQVGDTQYF
NA	once	TRBV5-6	TRBJ1-2	TGTGCCAGCAGCTTGCGGTATGGCTACACCTTC	CASSLRYGYTF
NA	NA	TRBV7-2	TRBJ2-5	TGTGCCAGCAGCTCACGGGTGCAAGAGACCCAGTACTTC	CASSSRVQETQYF
NA	few	TRBV19	TRBJ2-1	TGTGCCAGTAGTAGGTCGGTTTTGTACCGAGGTGAGCAGTTCTTC	CASSRSVLYRGEQFF
TRBD1	NA	TRBV7-3	TRBJ2-1	TGTGCCAGCAGCCCAGCCGCAGGGGGGCAGTTCTTC	CASSPAAGGQFF
TRBD1	few	TRBV7-2	TRBJ1-4	TGTGCCAGCAGCATAACCGGGACAGGGGGTGAAAAACTGTTTTTT	CASSITGTGGEKLFF
TRBD2	NA	TRBV4-1	TRBJ2-3	TGCGCCAGCAGCCGGGAAGCGGGAGGGGAAGATACGCAGTATTTT	CASSREAGGEDTQYF
NA	NA	TRBV19	TRBJ1-2	TGTGCCAGTAGTATCTTCATCGGTGGCTACACCTTC	CASSIFIGGYTF
NA	NA	TRBV6-5	TRBJ2-1	TGTGCCAGCAAAGGGGCTAGTCCCTACAATGAGCAGTTCTTC	CASKGASPYNEQFF
TRBD1	NA	TRBV6-1	TRBJ1-3	TGTGCCACTACACAGGGGGCAGGAAACACCATATATTTT	CATTQGAGNTIYF
NA	NA	TRBV28	TRBJ1-2	TGTGCCAGCCGTAGCCGCTATGGCTACACCTTC	CASRSRYGYTF
NA	NA	TRBV5-4	TRBJ2-5	TGTGCCAGCAGCTCGAGAAAGGGGGAGGAGACCCAGTACTTC	CASSSRKGEETQYF
TRBD1	few	TRBV10-3	TRBJ1-5	TGTGCCATCAGTGACTCCGGGACAGTGATAAATCAGCCCCAGCATTTT	CAISDSGTVINQPQHF
TRBD1	NA	TRBV9	TRBJ2-7	TGTGCCAGCAGCTCCGGGGACAGCCGCAGATACGAGCAGTACTTC	CASSSGDSRRYEQYF
TRBD1	NA	TRBV4-2	TRBJ2-2	TGTGCCAGCAGCCAAGGTCACAGGGGCGACACCGGGGAGCTGTTTTTT	CASSQGHRGDTGELFF
NA	NA	TRBV27	TRBJ2-2	TGTGCCAGCAGTTTATTAGGGGCACTGAACACCGGGGAGCTGTTTTTT	CASSLLGALNTGELFF
NA	NA	TRBV5-1	TRBJ1-1	TGCGCCAGCAGCTTGGCTCCAGGGGCTGAAGCTTTCTTT	CASSLAPGAEAFF
TRBD2	NA	TRBV4-1	TRBJ2-7	TGCGCCAGCAGCCAATTGGGACTAGCGGGAGGACCGGTTAACTACGAGCAGTACTTC	CASSQLGLAGGPVNYEQYF
TRBD2	NA	TRBV6-1	TRBJ2-3	TGTGCCAGCAGTGTTCGTTCTAGCCCGGGAGGGGTAGATACGCAGTATTTT	CASSVRSSPGGVDTQYF
TRBD1	NA	TRBV28	TRBJ1-2	TGTGCCAGCAGTCCGAGGGGACAGGGATTGTATGGCTACACCTTC	CASSPRGQGLYGYTF
TRBD2	few	TRBV28	TRBJ2-7	TGTGCCAGCAGTTCGGGGACTAGCGGGAGACCCTACGAGCAGTACTTC	CASSSGTSGRPYEQYF
NA	NA	TRBV6-1	TRBJ2-1	TGTGCCGCGGCCTACAATGAGCAGTTCTTC	CAAAYNEQFF